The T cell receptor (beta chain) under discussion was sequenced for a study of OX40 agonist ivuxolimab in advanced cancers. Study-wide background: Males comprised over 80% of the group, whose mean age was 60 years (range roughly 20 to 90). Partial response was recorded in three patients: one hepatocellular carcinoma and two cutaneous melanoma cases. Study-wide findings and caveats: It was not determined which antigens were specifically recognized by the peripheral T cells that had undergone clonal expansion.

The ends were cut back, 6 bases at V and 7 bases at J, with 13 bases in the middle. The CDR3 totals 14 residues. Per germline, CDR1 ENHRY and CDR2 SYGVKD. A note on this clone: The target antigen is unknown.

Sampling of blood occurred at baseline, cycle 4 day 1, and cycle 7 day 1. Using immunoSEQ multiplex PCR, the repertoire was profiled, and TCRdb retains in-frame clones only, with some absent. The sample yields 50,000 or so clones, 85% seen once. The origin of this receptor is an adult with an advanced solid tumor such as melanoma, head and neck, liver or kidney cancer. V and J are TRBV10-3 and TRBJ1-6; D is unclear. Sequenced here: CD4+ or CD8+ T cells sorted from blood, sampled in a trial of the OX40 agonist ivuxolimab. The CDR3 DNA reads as TGTGCCATCAGACCTGATGGCCTCAATTCACCCCTCCACTTT. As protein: CAIRPDGLNSPLHF.